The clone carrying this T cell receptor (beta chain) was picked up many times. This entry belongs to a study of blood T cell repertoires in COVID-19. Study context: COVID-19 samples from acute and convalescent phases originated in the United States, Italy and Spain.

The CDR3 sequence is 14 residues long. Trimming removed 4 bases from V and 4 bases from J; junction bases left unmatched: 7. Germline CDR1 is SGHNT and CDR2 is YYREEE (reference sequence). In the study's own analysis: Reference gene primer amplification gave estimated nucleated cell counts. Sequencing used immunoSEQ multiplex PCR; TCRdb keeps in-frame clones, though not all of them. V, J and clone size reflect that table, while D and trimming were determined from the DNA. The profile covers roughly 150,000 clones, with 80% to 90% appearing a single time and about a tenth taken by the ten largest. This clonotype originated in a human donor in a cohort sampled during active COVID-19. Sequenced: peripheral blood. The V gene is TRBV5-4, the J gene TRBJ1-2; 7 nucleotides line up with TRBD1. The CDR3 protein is CASSRQGGSYGYTF. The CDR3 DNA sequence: TGTGCCAGCAGCCGACAGGGAGGTAGCTATGGCTACACCTTC.